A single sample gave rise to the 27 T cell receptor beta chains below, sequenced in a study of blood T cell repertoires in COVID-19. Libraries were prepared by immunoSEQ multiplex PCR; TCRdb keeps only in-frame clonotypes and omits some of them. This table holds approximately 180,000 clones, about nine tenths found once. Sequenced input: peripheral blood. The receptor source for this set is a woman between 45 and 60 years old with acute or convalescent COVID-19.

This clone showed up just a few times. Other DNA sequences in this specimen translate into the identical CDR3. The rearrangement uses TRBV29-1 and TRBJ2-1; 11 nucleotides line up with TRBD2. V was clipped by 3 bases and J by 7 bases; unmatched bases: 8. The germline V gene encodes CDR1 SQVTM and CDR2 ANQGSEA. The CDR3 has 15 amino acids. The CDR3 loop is CSVDHTSGSYNEQFF. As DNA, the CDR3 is TGCAGCGTTGACCATACTAGCGGGAGCTATAATGAGCAGTTCTTC.

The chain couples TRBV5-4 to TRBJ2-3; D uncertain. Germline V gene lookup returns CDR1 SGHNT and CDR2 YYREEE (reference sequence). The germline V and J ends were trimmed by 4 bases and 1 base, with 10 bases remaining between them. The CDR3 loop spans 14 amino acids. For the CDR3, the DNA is TGTGCCAGCAGCCTAAGAGTGGGCACAGATACGCAGTATTTT. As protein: CASSLRVGTDTQYF.

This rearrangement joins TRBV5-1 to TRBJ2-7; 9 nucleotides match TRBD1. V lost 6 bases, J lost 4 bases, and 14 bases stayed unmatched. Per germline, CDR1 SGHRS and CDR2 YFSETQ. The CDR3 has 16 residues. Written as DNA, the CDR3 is TGCGCCAGCACCCCGATTTCAGGGACAGGGTATTACGAGCAGTACTTC. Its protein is CASTPISGTGYYEQYF.

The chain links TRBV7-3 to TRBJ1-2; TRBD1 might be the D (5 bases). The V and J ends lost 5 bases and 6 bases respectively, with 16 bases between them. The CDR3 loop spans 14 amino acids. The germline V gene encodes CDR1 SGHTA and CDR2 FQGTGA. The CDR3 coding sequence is TGTGCCAGCAGCCCATCGGGGGAAGAGAATGGCTACACCTTC. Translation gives CASSPSGEENGYTF. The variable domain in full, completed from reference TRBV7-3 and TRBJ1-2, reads GAGVSQTPSNKVTEKGKYVELRCDPISGHTALYWYRQSLGQGPEFLIYFQGTGAADDSGLPNDRFFAVRPEGSVSTLKIQRTERGDSAVYLCASSPSGEENGYTFGSGTRLTVV.

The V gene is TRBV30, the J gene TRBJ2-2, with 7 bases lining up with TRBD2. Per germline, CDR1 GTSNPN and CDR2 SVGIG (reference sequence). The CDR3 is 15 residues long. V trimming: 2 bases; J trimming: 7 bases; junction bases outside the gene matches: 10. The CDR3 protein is CAWSSGLVAGGELFF. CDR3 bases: TGTGCCTGGAGTTCAGGACTAGTGGCGGGCGGGGAGCTGTTTTTT.

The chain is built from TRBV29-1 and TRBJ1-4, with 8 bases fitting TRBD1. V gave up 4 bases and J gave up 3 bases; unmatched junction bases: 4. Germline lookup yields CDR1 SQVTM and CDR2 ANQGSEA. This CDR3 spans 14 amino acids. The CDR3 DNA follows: TGCAGCGTTGGTGGACAGGGATCTAATGAAAAACTGTTTTTT. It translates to CSVGGQGSNEKLFF.

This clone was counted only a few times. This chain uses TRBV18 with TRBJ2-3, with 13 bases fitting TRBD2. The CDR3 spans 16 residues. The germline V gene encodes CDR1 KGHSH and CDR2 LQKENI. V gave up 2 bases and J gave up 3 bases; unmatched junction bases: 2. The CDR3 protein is CASSPWTSGRTDTQYF. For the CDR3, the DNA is TGTGCCAGCTCACCATGGACTAGCGGGAGAACAGATACGCAGTATTTT.

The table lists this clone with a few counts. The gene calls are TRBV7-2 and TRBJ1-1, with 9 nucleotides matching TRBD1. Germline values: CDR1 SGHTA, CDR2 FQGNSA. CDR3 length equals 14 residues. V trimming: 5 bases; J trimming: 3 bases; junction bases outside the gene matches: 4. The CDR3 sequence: CASSQGQGYTEAFF. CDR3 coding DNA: TGTGCCAGCAGCCAGGGACAGGGATACACTGAAGCTTTCTTT.

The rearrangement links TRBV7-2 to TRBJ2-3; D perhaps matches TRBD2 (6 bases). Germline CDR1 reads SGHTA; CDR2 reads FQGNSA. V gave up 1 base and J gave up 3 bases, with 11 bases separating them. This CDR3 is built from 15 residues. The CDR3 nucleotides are TGTGCCAGCAGCTTAGGCCTAGGACTAACAGATACGCAGTATTTT. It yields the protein CASSLGLGLTDTQYF.

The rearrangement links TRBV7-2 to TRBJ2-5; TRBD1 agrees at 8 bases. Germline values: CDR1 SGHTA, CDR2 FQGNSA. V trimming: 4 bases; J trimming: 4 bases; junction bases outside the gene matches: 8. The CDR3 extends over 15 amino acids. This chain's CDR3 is CASSWGQGTGETQYF. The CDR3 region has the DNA TGTGCCAGCAGCTGGGGGCAGGGGACAGGAGAGACCCAGTACTTC. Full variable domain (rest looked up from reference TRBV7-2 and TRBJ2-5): GAGVSQSPSNKVTEKGKDVELRCDPISGHTALYWYRQSLGQGLEFLIYFQGNSAPDKSGLPSDRFSAERTGGSVSTLTIQRTQQEDSAVYLCASSWGQGTGETQYFGPGTRLLVL.

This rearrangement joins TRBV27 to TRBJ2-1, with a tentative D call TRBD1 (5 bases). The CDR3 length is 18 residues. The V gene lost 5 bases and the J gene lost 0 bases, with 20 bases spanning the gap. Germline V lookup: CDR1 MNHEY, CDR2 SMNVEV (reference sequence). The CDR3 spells CASSQAPRAKGSYNEQFF. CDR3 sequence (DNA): TGTGCCAGCAGTCAAGCCCCCAGGGCTAAGGGCTCCTACAATGAGCAGTTCTTC.

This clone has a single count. CDR3 protein: CSALGTVASGEQFF. The CDR3, as DNA: TGCAGCGCCCTCGGGACAGTCGCGTCCGGCGAGCAGTTCTTC. The chain combines TRBV29-1 with TRBJ2-1; TRBD1 aligns across 7 bases. The CDR3 is made up of 14 amino acids. CDR1 SQVTM and CDR2 ANQGSEA come from the germline V gene. The V segment lost 7 bases and the J segment 10 bases; nucleotides outside the gene matches: 16.

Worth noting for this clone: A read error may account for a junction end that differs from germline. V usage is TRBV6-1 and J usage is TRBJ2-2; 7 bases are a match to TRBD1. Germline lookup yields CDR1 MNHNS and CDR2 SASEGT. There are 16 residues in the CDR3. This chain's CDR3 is CASTELGGEDTGELFF. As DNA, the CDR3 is TGTGCCAGCACTGAACTAGGGGGCGAGGACACCGGGGAGCTGTTTTTT.

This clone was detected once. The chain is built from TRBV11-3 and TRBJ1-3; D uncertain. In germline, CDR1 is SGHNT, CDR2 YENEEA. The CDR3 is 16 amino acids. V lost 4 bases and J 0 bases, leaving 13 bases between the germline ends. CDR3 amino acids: CASSSVWSSSGNTIYF. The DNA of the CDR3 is TGTGCCAGCAGCTCGGTTTGGTCGAGCTCTGGAAACACCATATATTTT.

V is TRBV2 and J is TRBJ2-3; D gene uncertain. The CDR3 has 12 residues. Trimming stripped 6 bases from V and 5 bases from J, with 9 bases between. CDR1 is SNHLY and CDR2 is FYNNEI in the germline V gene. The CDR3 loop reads CASRKSIDTQYF. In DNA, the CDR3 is TGTGCCAGCAGAAAATCCATAGATACGCAGTATTTT.

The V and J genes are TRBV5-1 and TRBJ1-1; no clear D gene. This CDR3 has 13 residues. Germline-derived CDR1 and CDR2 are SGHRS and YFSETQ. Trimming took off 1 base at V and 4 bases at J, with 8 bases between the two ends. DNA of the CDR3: TGCGCCAGCAGCTTGTTAGAGTTCACTGAAGCTTTCTTT. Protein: CASSLLEFTEAFF.

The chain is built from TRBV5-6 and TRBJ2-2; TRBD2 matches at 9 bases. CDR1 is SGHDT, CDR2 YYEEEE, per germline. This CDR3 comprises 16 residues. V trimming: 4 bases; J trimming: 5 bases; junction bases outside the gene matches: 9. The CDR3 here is CASSLLGSGGTGELFF. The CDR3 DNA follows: TGTGCCAGCAGCCTGCTGGGGAGCGGGGGGACCGGGGAGCTGTTTTTT.

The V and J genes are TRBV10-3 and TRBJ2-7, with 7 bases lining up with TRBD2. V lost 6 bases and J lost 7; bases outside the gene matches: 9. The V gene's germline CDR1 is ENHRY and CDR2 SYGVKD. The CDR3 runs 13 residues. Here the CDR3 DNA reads TGTGCCATCAGAGATAGCGGGCGCCATGAGCAGTACTTC. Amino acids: CAIRDSGRHEQYF.

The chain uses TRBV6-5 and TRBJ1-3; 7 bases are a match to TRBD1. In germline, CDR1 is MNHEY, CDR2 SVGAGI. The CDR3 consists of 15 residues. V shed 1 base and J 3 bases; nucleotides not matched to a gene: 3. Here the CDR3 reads CASSYWWDSGNTIYF. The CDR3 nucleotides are TGTGCCAGCAGTTACTGGTGGGACAGTGGAAACACCATATATTTT.

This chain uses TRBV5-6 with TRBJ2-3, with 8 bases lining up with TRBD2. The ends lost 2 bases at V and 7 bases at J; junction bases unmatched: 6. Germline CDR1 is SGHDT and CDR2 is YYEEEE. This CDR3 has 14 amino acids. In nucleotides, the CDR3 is TGTGCCAGCAGCTTAAACGGGAGGGTTAATACGCAGTATTTT. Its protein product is CASSLNGRVNTQYF.

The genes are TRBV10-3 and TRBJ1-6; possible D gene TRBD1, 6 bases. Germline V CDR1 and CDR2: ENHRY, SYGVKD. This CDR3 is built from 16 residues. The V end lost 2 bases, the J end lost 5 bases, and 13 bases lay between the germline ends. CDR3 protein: CAISERGGRDNSPLHF. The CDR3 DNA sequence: TGTGCCATCAGTGAGAGGGGGGGACGAGATAATTCACCCCTCCACTTT.

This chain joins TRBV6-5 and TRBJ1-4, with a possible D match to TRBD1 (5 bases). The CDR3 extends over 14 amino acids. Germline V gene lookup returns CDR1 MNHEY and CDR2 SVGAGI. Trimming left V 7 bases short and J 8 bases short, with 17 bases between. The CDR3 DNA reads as TGTGCCAGCACCGACAGCGGGGGTTGGGAAAAACTGTTTTTT. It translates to CASTDSGGWEKLFF.

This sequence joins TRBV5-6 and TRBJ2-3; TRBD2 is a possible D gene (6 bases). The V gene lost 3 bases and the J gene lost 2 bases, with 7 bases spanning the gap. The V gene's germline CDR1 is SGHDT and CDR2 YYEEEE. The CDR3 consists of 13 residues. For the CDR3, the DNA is TGTGCCAGCAGCTCGGGGGACACAGATACGCAGTATTTT. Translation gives CASSSGDTDTQYF.

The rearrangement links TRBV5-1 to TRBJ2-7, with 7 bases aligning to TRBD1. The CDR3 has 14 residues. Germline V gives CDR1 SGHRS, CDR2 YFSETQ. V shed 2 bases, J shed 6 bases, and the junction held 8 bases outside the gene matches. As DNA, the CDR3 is TGCGCCAGCAGCTTAACAGGACAGGTAACCGAGCAGTACTTC. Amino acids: CASSLTGQVTEQYF.

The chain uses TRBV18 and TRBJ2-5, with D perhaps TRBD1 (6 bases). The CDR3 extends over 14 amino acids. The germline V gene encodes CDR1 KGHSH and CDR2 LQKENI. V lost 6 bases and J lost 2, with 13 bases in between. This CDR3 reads CASSPRTVQETQYF. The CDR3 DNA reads TGTGCCAGCTCCCCGAGGACAGTACAAGAGACCCAGTACTTC.

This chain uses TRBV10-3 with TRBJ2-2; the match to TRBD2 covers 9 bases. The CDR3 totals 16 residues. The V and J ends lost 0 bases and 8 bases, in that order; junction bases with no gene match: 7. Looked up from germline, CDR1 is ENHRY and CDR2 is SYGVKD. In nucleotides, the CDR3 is TGTGCCATCAGTGAGTCGAGTAGCGGGGGTACGGGGGAGCTGTTTTTT. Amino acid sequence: CAISESSSGGTGELFF.

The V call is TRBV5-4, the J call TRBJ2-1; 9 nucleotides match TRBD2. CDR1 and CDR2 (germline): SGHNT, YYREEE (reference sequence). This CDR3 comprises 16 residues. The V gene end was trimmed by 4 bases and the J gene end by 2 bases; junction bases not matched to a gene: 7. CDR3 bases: TGTGCCAGCAGCCCCTCAAGCGGGAGGACCTACAATGAGCAGTTCTTC. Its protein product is CASSPSSGRTYNEQFF.